This T cell receptor (beta chain) was observed in a study of blood T cell repertoires in COVID-19. Study in general: Material from acute and convalescent COVID-19 was sourced from the United States, Italy and Spain. T cells, B-cell-depleted T cells, or PBMCs supplied cDNA or gDNA.

The length of the CDR3 is 15 residues. Authors' processing steps: Scientists estimated how many nucleated cells there were by amplifying reference gene primers. Sequencing was performed with immunoSEQ multiplex PCR; in TCRdb, only in-frame clones are kept and a portion is missing. The V and J calls and the clone size are those of that table, but D and trimming were determined from the DNA. The table includes about 250,000 clones, around 83% detected once. The chain has TRBV21-1 and TRBJ2-7; TRBD2 is the table's D call, not checked against the DNA. TRBV21-1 has pseudogene status. The sequence was collected from an elderly man with acute or convalescent COVID-19. The sample consisted of peripheral blood. CDR3 sequence reads: CASTPRGGKDHLKYF. CDR3 bases: TGTGCCAGCACCCCTCGGGGGGGGAAGGACCACCTCAAGTACTTC.